This is a list of T cell receptor beta chains from one sample in a study of cytomegalovirus exposure and HLA in healthy donors. TCRdb's table, derived via immunoSEQ multiplex PCR, lists solely in-frame clones and lacks some. This table holds 18,000 or so clones, around 75% found once. Material for sequencing was PBMCs. Receptor source: a man between 18 and 29 years old in good health and CMV-seronegative. CDR3s include the opening cysteine and the closing phenylalanine or tryptophan. D genes are given only for firm matches.

>15|TRBV6-6|TRBD2|TRBJ2-7
CASSYSAGGRGEQYF
>14|TRBV6-4|.|TRBJ2-1
CASSEVEGGNEQFF
>13|TRBV6-4|.|TRBJ1-1
CASSEQENTEAFF
>15|TRBV6-1|TRBD1|TRBJ1-4
CASSDPGQGFEKLFF
>16|TRBV18|.|TRBJ1-5
CASSTLPGTLDQPQHF
>15|TRBV30|TRBD2|TRBJ2-5
CAWSVERGNQETQYF
>14|TRBV7-9|.|TRBJ2-1
CASSFGIAFNEQFF
>12|TRBV5-4|.|TRBJ2-7
CASSKGGYEQYF
>13|TRBV6-5|TRBD1|TRBJ1-1
CASSYDRDTEAFF
>15|TRBV6-5|TRBD2|TRBJ2-7
CASSFGAGGFYEQYF
>13|TRBV2|.|TRBJ2-6
CASIKEGANVLTF
>12|TRBV2|.|TRBJ1-3
CATRGGGNTIYF
>14|TRBV6-5|TRBD1|TRBJ2-7
CASRVPSGQGEQYF
>15|TRBV2|TRBD2|TRBJ2-5
CASMGWLAGEETQYF
>15|TRBV18|.|TRBJ1-1
CASSPIGQLNTEAFF
>15|TRBV30|.|TRBJ1-2
CAWSDIGRPNYGYTF
>12|TRBV28|.|TRBJ1-1
CASRLFETEAFF
>15|TRBV25-1|TRBD1|TRBJ1-1
CASSDLQGPRTEAFF
>16|TRBV14|.|TRBJ1-1
CASSQLKTGSGTEAFF
>14|TRBV6-5|TRBD1|TRBJ1-1
CASHGTGGNTEAFF
>13|TRBV30|.|TRBJ1-1
CAVSRGWMRSAFF
>14|TRBV2|.|TRBJ1-5
CASSEAQSRQPQHF
>16|TRBV13|TRBD2|TRBJ2-3
CASRNRLAGDTDTQYF
>15|TRBV30|TRBD2|TRBJ2-7
CAWSQASGVSYEQYF
>13|TRBV18|.|TRBJ1-1
CASSPLKETEAFF
>12|TRBV6-6|.|TRBJ1-1
CASSPGLSEAFF
>14|TRBV6-1|.|TRBJ1-1
CASQNSPGSTEAFF
>16|TRBV4-1|.|TRBJ1-1
CASSQETGFGNTEAFF
>13|TRBV30|.|TRBJ2-2
CAWSHSLTGELFF
>12|TRBV29-1|TRBD1|TRBJ1-1
CSVDRGNTEAFF
>14|TRBV5-6|TRBD1|TRBJ2-5
CASSQQGAQAAQYF
>13|TRBV30|.|TRBJ1-1
CAWDEVGRSEAFF